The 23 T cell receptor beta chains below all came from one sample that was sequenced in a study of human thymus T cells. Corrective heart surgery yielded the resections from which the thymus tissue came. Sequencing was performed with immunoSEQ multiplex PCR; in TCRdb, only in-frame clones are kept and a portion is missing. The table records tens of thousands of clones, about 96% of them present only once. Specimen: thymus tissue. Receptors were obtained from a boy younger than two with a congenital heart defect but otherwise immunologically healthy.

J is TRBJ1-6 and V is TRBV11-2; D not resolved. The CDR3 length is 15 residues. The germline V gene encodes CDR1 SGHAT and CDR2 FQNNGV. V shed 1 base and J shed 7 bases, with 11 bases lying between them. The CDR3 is CASSLVASTNSPLHF. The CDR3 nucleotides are TGTGCCAGCAGCTTAGTAGCCAGTACGAATTCACCCCTCCACTTT.

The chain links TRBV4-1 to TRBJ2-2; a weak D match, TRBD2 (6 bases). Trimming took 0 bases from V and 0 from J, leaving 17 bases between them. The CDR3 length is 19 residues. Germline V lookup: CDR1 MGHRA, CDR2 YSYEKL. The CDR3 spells CASSQDGTPAGTNTGELFF. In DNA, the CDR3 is TGCGCCAGCAGCCAAGATGGGACTCCGGCGGGCACGAACACCGGGGAGCTGTTTTTT.

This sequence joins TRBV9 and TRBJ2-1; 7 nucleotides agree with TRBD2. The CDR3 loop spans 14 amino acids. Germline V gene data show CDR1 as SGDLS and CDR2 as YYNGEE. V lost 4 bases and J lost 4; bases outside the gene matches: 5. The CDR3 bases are TGTGCCAGCAGCACAGGACTAGAGTACAATGAGCAGTTCTTC. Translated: CASSTGLEYNEQFF.

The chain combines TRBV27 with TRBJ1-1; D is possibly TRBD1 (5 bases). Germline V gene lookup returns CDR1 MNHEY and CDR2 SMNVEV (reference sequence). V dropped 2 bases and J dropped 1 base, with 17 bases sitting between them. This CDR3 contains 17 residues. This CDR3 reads CASSLRYLGTANTEAFF. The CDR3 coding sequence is TGTGCCAGCAGTTTACGCTACCTCGGGACGGCGAACACTGAAGCTTTCTTT.

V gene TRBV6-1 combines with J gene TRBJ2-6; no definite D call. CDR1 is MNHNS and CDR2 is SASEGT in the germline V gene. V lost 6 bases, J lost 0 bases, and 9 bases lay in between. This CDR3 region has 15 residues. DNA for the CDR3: TGTGCCAGCAGCCGACACCTCTCTGGGGCCAACGTCCTGACTTTC. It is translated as CASSRHLSGANVLTF.

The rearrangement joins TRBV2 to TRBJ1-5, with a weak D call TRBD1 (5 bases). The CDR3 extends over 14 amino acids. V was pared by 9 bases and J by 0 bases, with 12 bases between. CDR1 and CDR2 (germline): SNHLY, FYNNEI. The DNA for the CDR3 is TGTGCCAGGGGGACGGCTTATAGCAATCAGCCCCAGCATTTT. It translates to CARGTAYSNQPQHF.

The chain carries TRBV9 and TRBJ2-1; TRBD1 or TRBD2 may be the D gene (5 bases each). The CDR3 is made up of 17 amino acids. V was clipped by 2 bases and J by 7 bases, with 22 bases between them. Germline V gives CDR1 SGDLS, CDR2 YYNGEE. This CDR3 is CASSVRDQRPASNEQFF. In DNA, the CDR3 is TGTGCCAGCAGCGTCAGGGACCAACGCCCGGCAAGTAATGAGCAGTTCTTC.

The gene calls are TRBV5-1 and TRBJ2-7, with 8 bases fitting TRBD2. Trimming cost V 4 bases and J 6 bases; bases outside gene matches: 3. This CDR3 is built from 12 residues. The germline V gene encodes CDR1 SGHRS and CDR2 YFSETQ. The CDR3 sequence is CASSREGAEQYF. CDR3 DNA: TGCGCCAGCAGCCGGGAGGGCGCCGAGCAGTACTTC.

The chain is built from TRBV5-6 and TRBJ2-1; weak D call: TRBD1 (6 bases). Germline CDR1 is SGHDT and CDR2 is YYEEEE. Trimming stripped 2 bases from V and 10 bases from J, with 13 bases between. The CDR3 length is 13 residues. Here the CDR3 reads CASSLKGGAEQFF. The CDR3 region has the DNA TGTGCCAGCAGCTTAAAAGGGGGAGCGGAGCAGTTCTTC. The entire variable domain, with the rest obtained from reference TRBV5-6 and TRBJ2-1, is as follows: DAGVTQSPTHLIKTRGQQVTLRCSPKSGHDTVSWYQQALGQGPQFIFQYYEEEERQRGNFPDRFSGHQFPNYSSELNVNALLLGDSALYLCASSLKGGAEQFFGPGTRLTVL.

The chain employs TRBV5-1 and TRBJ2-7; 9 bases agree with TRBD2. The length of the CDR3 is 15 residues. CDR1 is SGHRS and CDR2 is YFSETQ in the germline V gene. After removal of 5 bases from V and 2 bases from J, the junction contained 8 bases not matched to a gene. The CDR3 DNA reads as TGCGCCAGCAGGGGTCGACTAGCGGAAACCTACGAGCAGTACTTC. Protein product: CASRGRLAETYEQYF.

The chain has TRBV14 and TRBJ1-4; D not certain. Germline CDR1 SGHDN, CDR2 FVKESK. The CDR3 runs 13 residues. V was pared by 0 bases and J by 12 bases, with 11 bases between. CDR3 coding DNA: TGTGCCAGCAGCCAAGACCCTAGACGGGAACTGTTTTTT. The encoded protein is CASSQDPRRELFF.

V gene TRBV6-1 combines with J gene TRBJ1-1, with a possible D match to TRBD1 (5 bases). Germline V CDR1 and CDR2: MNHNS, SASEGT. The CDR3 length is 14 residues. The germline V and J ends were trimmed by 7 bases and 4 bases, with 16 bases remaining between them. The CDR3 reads CASKSLHGGTEAFF. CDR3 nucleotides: TGTGCCAGCAAGAGCCTACACGGGGGCACTGAAGCTTTCTTT.

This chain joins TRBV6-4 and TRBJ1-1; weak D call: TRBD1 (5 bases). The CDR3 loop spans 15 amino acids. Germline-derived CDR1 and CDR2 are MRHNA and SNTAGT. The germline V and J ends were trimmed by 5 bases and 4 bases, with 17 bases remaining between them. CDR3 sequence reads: CASSFIFRGGTEAFF. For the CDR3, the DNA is TGTGCCAGCAGTTTCATATTTCGGGGCGGCACTGAAGCTTTCTTT.

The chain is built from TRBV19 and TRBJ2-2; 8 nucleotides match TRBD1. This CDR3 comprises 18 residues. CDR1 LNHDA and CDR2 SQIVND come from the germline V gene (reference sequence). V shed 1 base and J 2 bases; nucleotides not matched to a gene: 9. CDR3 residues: CASSIGPGGALNTGELFF. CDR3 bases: TGTGCCAGTAGTATAGGCCCAGGGGGCGCGTTAAACACCGGGGAGCTGTTTTTT.

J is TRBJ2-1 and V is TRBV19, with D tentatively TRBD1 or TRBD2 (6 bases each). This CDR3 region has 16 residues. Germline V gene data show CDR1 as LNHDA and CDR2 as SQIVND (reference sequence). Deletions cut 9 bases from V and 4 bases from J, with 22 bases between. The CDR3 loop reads CASQSPGAEEYNEQFF. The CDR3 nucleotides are TGTGCCAGCCAGAGTCCGGGGGCCGAAGAATACAATGAGCAGTTCTTC.

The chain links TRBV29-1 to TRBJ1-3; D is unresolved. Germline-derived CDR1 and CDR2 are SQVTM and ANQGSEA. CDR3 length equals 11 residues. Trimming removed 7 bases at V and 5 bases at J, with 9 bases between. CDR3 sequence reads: CSGHLRNTIYF. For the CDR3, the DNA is TGCAGCGGGCACCTTCGAAACACCATATATTTT.

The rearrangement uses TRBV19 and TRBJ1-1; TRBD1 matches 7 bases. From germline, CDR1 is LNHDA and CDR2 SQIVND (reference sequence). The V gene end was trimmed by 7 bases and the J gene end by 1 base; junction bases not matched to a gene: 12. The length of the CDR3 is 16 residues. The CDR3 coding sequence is TGTGCCAGTACCCCATCGAGGAGGGGGCAGAACACTGAAGCTTTCTTT. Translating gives CASTPSRRGQNTEAFF. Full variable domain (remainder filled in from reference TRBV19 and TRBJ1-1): DGGITQSPKYLFRKEGQNVTLSCEQNLNHDAMYWYRQDPGQGLRLIYYSQIVNDFQKGDIAEGYSVSREKKESFPLTVTSAQKNPTAFYLCASTPSRRGQNTEAFFGQGTRLTVV.

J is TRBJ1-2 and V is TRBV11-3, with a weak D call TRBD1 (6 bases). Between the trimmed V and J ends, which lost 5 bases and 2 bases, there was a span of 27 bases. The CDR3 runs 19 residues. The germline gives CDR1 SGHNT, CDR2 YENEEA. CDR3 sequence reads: CASSPTPFWSRGPNYGYTF. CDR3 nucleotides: TGTGCCAGCAGCCCTACACCCTTTTGGTCTCGGGGGCCCAACTATGGCTACACCTTC.

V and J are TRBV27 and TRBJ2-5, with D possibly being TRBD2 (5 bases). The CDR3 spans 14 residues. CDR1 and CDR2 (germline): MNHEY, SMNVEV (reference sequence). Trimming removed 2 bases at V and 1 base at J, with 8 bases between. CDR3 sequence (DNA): TGTGCCAGCAGTTTAGCGAGGGCCCAAGAGACCCAGTACTTC. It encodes CASSLARAQETQYF.

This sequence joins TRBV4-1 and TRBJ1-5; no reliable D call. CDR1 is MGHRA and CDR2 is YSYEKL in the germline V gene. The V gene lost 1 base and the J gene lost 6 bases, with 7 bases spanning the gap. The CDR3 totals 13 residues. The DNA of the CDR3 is TGCGCCAGCAGCCAAGTTATTGGTCAGCCCCAGCATTTT. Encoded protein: CASSQVIGQPQHF.

DNA for the CDR3: TGTGCCAGCAGCTCCAAGGATGGAGCATACAATGAGCAGTTCTTC. Its protein is CASSSKDGAYNEQFF. V and J are TRBV5-6 and TRBJ2-1; D remains unclear. Germline V gene sequence: CDR1 SGHDT, CDR2 YYEEEE. The CDR3 has 15 amino acids. Trimming took 3 bases from V and 4 from J, leaving 14 bases between them.

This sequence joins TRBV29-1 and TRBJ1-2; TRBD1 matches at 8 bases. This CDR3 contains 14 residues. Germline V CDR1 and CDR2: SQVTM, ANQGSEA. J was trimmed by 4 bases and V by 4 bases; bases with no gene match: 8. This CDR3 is CSVGGRTGSYGYTF. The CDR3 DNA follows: TGCAGCGTTGGGGGACGGACAGGGTCCTATGGCTACACCTTC.

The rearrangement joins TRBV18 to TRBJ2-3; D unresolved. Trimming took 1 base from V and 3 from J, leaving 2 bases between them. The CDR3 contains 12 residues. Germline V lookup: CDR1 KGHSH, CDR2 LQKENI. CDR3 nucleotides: TGTGCCAGCTCACCACGGACAGATACGCAGTATTTT. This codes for CASSPRTDTQYF.